Each of the 22 T cell receptor beta chains below was sequenced from the same sample in a study of technical replicates of blood from several donors (dated by TCRdb to about 2017). Preparation of the library involved the immunoSEQ multiplex PCR assay. TCRdb holds this immuneACCESS table with in-frame rearrangements only. Some clones are missing; in checked studies, unresolved V genes explain under half, and the rest has no known cause. The sample table lists under 85,000 clones, 80% to 95% of them with a count of one. The top ten hold around 0.41% of the sample. The source material was T cells isolated from PBMCs. These receptors originate from a human donor in good health.

In its sample, this clone was seen once. The chain couples TRBV4-1 to TRBJ2-7; maybe TRBD1 (6 bases). The CDR3 is 15 residues long. V shed 0 bases and J shed 4 bases, with 13 bases lying between them. CDR1 is MGHRA, CDR2 YSYEKL, per germline. CDR3 coding DNA: TGCGCCAGCAGCCAAGAAGGGGGAGTGAGGTACGAGCAGTACTTC. Protein: CASSQEGGVRYEQYF.

Written as DNA, the CDR3 is TGCGCCAGCAGCCATCTTCCTCCACAGGGGACACGAAACACCATATATTTT. This codes for CASSHLPPQGTRNTIYF. V usage is TRBV4-1 and J usage is TRBJ1-3; 7 positions match TRBD1. The length of the CDR3 is 17 residues. Germline-derived CDR1 and CDR2 are MGHRA and YSYEKL. V was pared by 3 bases and J by 5 bases, with 13 bases of the junction left unmatched.

The rearrangement joins TRBV6-5 to TRBJ1-4; the match to TRBD1 covers 7 bases. The V segment lost 6 bases and the J segment 7 bases; nucleotides outside the gene matches: 8. Looked up from germline, CDR1 is MNHEY and CDR2 is SVGAGI. The CDR3 has 14 residues. Written as DNA, the CDR3 is TGTGCCAGCAGCCGACAAGGGACAGTTGAAAAACTGTTTTTT. It yields the protein CASSRQGTVEKLFF.

The rearrangement links TRBV19 to TRBJ1-1; D is perhaps TRBD1 (6 bases). Germline V CDR1 and CDR2: LNHDA, SQIVND (reference sequence). The CDR3 loop spans 14 amino acids. The V and J ends lost 7 bases and 1 base respectively, with 13 bases between them. The CDR3 loop reads CASTIQGTNTEAFF. The CDR3 DNA reads TGTGCCAGTACCATACAGGGTACGAACACTGAAGCTTTCTTT.

This clone was detected only a few times. This chain uses TRBV5-5 with TRBJ1-1; 7 bases fit TRBD1. This CDR3 comprises 13 residues. Germline CDR1 SGHKS, CDR2 YYEKEE (reference sequence). The V gene end was trimmed by 2 bases and the J gene end by 3 bases; junction bases not matched to a gene: 1. CDR3 residues: CASSLQGYTEAFF. CDR3 DNA: TGTGCCAGCAGCTTACAGGGGTACACTGAAGCTTTCTTT.

The V and J genes are TRBV5-6 and TRBJ2-1; TRBD2 is a possible D gene (5 bases). There are 14 residues in the CDR3. The germline V gene has CDR1 SGHDT and CDR2 YYEEEE. V lost 0 bases, J lost 3 bases, and 7 bases lay in between. For the CDR3, the DNA is TGTGCCAGCAGCTTGGTGCGGGTCTACAATGAGCAGTTCTTC. Its translation is CASSLVRVYNEQFF.

The V gene is TRBV6-5, the J gene TRBJ2-3, with D possibly TRBD1 on 6 matching bases. CDR1 is MNHEY and CDR2 is SVGAGI in the germline V gene. V gave up 0 bases and J gave up 4 bases, with 11 bases separating them. The CDR3 covers 15 residues. In DNA, the CDR3 is TGTGCCAGCAGTTACTCTCAGGGGCACGCAGATACGCAGTATTTT. Residues: CASSYSQGHADTQYF.

CDR3 residues: CASSLDQVSGANVLTF. CDR3 DNA: TGTGCCAGCAGCTTAGATCAGGTCTCTGGGGCCAACGTCCTGACTTTC. The gene calls are TRBV7-8 and TRBJ2-6; D is uncertain. Between the trimmed V and J ends, which lost 1 base and 0 bases, there was a span of 7 bases. CDR1 SGHVS and CDR2 FQNEAQ come from the germline V gene. The CDR3 is 16 amino acids.

The chain combines TRBV27 with TRBJ2-6; D possibly corresponds to TRBD1 (5 bases). Trimming shortened V by 6 bases and J by 0 bases, and 15 bases separated the two germline ends. Per the germline V gene, CDR1 is MNHEY and CDR2 is SMNVEV (reference sequence). This CDR3 contains 17 residues. CDR3 sequence reads: CASSPSGFFSGANVLTF. The CDR3 region has the DNA TGTGCCAGCAGCCCGTCAGGGTTCTTCTCTGGGGCCAACGTCCTGACTTTC.

Note on this clone: The junction departs from the called germline gene at one end, perhaps through a read error. The rearrangement joins TRBV5-4 to TRBJ1-1; 10 nucleotides agree with TRBD1. CDR3 length: 18 residues. The germline gives CDR1 SGHNT, CDR2 YYREEE (reference sequence). CDR3 DNA: TGTGCCAGCACCTTGGGGTTGACAGGGGGCCTGAAGGGCACTGAAGCTTTCTTT. Its translation is CASTLGLTGGLKGTEAFF.

This chain joins TRBV18 and TRBJ2-1; weak D call: TRBD1 (6 bases). From germline, CDR1 is KGHSH and CDR2 LQKENI. There are 17 residues in the CDR3. The V and J ends lost 5 bases and 1 base respectively, with 18 bases between them. CDR3: CASSITGIYGSYNEQFF. CDR3 DNA: TGTGCCAGCTCAATCACAGGGATATACGGATCCTACAATGAGCAGTTCTTC.

The chain uses TRBV4-1 and TRBJ2-5, with 8 bases that match TRBD2. Germline lookup yields CDR1 MGHRA and CDR2 YSYEKL. V lost 3 bases to trimming and J lost 5 bases; unmatched junction nucleotides: 8. The CDR3 runs to 15 residues. The CDR3 region has the DNA TGCGCCAGCAGCCAGGGACGGGGGGGAGAGGAGACCCAGTACTTC. It encodes CASSQGRGGEETQYF.

This chain links TRBV7-9 with TRBJ1-2, with 12 bases identical to TRBD1. Trimming removed 4 bases from V and 4 bases from J; junction bases left unmatched: 10. Germline V CDR1 and CDR2: SEHNR, FQNEAQ (reference sequence). The CDR3 is 17 amino acids. The CDR3 loop is CASSSHLGTGGTYGYTF. The CDR3 nucleotides are TGTGCCAGCAGCTCCCACCTCGGGACAGGGGGCACCTATGGCTACACCTTC. Filled out from reference TRBV7-9 and TRBJ1-2, the complete variable domain reads DTGVSQNPRHKITKRGQNVTFRCDPISEHNRLYWYRQTLGQGPEFLTYFQNEAQLEKSRLLSDRFSAERPKGSFSTLEIQRTEQGDSAMYLCASSSHLGTGGTYGYTFGSGTRLTVV.

The chain joins TRBV7-9 to TRBJ2-7, with no clear D. Germline loops: CDR1 SEHNR, CDR2 FQNEAQ (reference sequence). The CDR3 contains 13 residues. V was shortened by 5 bases and J by 2 bases, with 10 bases between the two germline ends. CDR3 sequence: CASSPTVTYEQYF. The CDR3 DNA sequence: TGTGCCAGCAGCCCAACAGTCACCTACGAGCAGTACTTC.

CDR3 DNA: TGTGCCAGCAGCTTACGAGGGAGGAGAGAGACCCAGTACTTC. This encodes CASSLRGRRETQYF. The genes are TRBV13 and TRBJ2-5; possible D gene TRBD2, 6 bases. Germline V gene sequence: CDR1 PRHDT, CDR2 FYEKMQ (reference sequence). The V gene lost 2 bases and the J gene lost 4 bases, with 11 bases spanning the gap. The CDR3 has 14 amino acids.

The V and J genes are TRBV4-2 and TRBJ2-3; TRBD1 might be the D (5 bases). Between the trimmed V and J ends, which lost 0 bases and 2 bases, there was a span of 9 bases. This CDR3 has 15 amino acids. Germline CDR1 is LGHNA and CDR2 is YNFKEQ. The CDR3: CASSQELGVTDTQYF. The DNA of the CDR3 is TGTGCCAGCAGCCAAGAGCTAGGGGTCACAGATACGCAGTATTTT.

A single count supports this clone. V usage is TRBV25-1 and J usage is TRBJ1-2, with a tentative D call TRBD1 (5 bases). Trimming took off 7 bases at V and 7 bases at J, with 7 bases between the two ends. Per the germline V gene, CDR1 is MGHDK and CDR2 is SYGVNS. The CDR3 has 10 residues. The CDR3 sequence: CASNQGGYTF. The CDR3 DNA sequence: TGTGCCAGCAACCAGGGTGGCTACACCTTC.

This chain connects TRBV6-1 to TRBJ2-7; a possible D gene is TRBD2 (5 bases). The CDR3 consists of 14 residues. V was clipped by 5 bases and J by 0 bases, with 11 bases between them. The germline V gene encodes CDR1 MNHNS and CDR2 SASEGT. CDR3 sequence reads: CASSRTVSSYEQYF. The CDR3 bases are TGTGCCAGCAGTCGGACTGTCTCCTCCTACGAGCAGTACTTC.

A remark on this clone: At one end, the junction sequence differs from germline, possibly due to a read error. The rearrangement joins TRBV28 to TRBJ2-3; 10 bases are shared with TRBD1. CDR1 is MDHEN, CDR2 SYDVKM, per germline. CDR3 length equals 12 residues. The CDR3 sequence is CASSDRGRPQSF. For the CDR3, the DNA is TGTGCCAGCAGTGACAGGGGGCGCCCACAATCTTTT.

The CDR3 region has the DNA TGTGCCAGCAGCTTAGGACTAGCGTCTGAGCAGTTCTTC. Protein sequence: CASSLGLASEQFF. The chain joins TRBV7-8 to TRBJ2-1; 8 positions match TRBD2. Germline loops: CDR1 SGHVS, CDR2 FQNEAQ. CDR3 length: 13 residues. Trimming at V came to 1 base and at J to 9 bases, leaving 2 bases not matched to a gene.

The chain couples TRBV25-1 to TRBJ2-5; 11 nucleotides agree with TRBD1. CDR1 MGHDK and CDR2 SYGVNS come from the germline V gene. Trimming cost V 5 bases and J 7 bases; bases outside gene matches: 9. The length of the CDR3 is 15 residues. CDR3 sequence (DNA): TGTGCCAGCAGTACCGGACAGGGGGCGATGGGGACCCAGTACTTC. Protein sequence: CASSTGQGAMGTQYF. Supplemented by reference TRBV25-1 and TRBJ2-5, the full variable domain reads EADIYQTPRYLVIGTGKKITLECSQTMGHDKMYWYQQDPGMELHLIHYSYGVNSTEKGDLSSESTVSRIRTEHFPLTLESARPSHTSQYLCASSTGQGAMGTQYFGPGTRLLVL.

The genes are TRBV7-9 and TRBJ1-5, with 11 bases identical to TRBD1. CDR1 and CDR2 (germline): SEHNR, FQNEAQ (reference sequence). V was pared by 5 bases and J by 7 bases, with 10 bases of the junction left unmatched. The CDR3 is made up of 16 amino acids. The CDR3 protein is CASSPGTGGNSQPQHF. The CDR3 nucleotides read TGTGCCAGCAGCCCCGGGACAGGGGGGAATAGCCAGCCCCAGCATTTT. Supplemented by reference TRBV7-9 and TRBJ1-5, the full variable domain reads DTGVSQNPRHKITKRGQNVTFRCDPISEHNRLYWYRQTLGQGPEFLTYFQNEAQLEKSRLLSDRFSAERPKGSFSTLEIQRTEQGDSAMYLCASSPGTGGNSQPQHFGDGTRLSIL.